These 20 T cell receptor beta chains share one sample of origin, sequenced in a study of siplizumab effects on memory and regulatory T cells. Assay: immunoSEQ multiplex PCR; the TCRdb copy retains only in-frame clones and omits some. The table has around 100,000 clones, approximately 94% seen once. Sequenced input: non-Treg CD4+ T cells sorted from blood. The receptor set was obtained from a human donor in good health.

The CDR3, as DNA: TGTGCCAGCAGCCCCTTGGGGGGGAGTCAGCCCCAGCATTTT. This translates into CASSPLGGSQPQHF. This chain joins TRBV27 and TRBJ1-5, with D maybe TRBD1 (5 bases). This CDR3 is built from 14 residues. V lost 6 bases to trimming and J lost 6 bases, with 15 bases between them. Germline CDR1 and CDR2: MNHEY and SMNVEV (reference sequence).

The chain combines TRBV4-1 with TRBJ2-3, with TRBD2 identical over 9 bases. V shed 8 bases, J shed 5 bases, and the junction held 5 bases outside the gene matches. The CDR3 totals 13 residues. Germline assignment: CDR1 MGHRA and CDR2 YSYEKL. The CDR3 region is CASGLAGLDTQYF. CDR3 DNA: TGCGCCAGCGGGCTAGCGGGGTTAGATACGCAGTATTTT.

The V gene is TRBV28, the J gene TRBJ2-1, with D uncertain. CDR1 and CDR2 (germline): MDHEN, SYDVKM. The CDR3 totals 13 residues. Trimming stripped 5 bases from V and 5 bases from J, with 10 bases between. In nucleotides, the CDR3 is TGTGCCAGCAGTACCCCAGTAAACAATGAGCAGTTCTTC. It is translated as CASSTPVNNEQFF. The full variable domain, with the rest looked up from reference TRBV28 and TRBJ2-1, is DVKVTQSSRYLVKRTGEKVFLECVQDMDHENMFWYRQDPGLGLRLIYFSYDVKMKEKGDIPEGYSVSREKKERFSLILESASTNQTSMYLCASSTPVNNEQFFGPGTRLTVL.

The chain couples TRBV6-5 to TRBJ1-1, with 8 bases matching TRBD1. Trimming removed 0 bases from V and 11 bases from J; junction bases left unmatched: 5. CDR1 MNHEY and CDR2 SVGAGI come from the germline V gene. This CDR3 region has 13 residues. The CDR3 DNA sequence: TGTGCCAGCAGTTACTCGAACGGACAGGGCGCTTTCTTT. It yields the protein CASSYSNGQGAFF.

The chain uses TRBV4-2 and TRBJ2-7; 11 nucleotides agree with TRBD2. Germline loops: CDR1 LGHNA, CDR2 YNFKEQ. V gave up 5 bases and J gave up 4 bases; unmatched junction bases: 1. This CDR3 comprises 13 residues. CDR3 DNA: TGTGCCAGCAGCTTAGCGGGAGGGTACGAGCAGTACTTC. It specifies CASSLAGGYEQYF.

The CDR3 nucleotides are TGTGCCAGCAGTCCTTCGGCTCTCTATGGCTACACCTTC. This codes for CASSPSALYGYTF. The chain employs TRBV28 and TRBJ1-2; D unclear. Between the trimmed V and J ends, which lost 5 bases and 4 bases, there was a span of 11 bases. The CDR3 totals 13 residues. Germline V lookup: CDR1 MDHEN, CDR2 SYDVKM.

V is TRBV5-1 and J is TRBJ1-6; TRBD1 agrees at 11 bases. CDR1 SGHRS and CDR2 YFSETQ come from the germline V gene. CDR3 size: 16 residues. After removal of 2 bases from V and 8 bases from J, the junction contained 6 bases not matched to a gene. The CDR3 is CASSFRDRGSDSPLHF. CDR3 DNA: TGCGCCAGCAGCTTCCGGGACAGGGGGTCGGATTCACCCCTCCACTTT.

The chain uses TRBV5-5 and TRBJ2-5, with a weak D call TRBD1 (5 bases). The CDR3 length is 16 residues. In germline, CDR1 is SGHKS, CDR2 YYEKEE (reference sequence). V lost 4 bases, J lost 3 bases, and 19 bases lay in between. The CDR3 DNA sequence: TGTGCCAGCAGCAACCTCAGGGTCCGACAAGAAGAGACCCAGTACTTC. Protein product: CASSNLRVRQEETQYF.

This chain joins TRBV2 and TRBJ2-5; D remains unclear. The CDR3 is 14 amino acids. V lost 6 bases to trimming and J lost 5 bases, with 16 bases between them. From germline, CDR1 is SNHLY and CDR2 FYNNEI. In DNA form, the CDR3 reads TGTGCCAGCAGCGTCAGCGTCAGTCGGGAGACCCAGTACTTC. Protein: CASSVSVSRETQYF.

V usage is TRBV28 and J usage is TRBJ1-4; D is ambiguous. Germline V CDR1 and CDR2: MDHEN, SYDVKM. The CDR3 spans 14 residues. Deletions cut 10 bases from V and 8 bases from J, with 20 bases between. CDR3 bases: TGTGCCACCGCACGGGTCGGGGTAGGAGAAAAACTGTTTTTT. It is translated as CATARVGVGEKLFF.

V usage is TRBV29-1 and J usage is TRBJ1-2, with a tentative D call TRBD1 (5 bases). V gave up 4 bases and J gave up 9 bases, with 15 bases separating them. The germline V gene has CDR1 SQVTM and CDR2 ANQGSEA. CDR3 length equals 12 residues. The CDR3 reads CSVARGLMSYTF. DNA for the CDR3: TGCAGCGTTGCGAGGGGCCTGATGAGCTACACCTTC.

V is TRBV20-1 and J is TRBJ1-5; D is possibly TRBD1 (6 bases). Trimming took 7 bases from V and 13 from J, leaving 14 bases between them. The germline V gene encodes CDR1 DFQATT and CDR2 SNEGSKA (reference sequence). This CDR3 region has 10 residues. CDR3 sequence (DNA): TGCAGTGTAGGGGGGGAGTTACAGCATTTT. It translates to CSVGGELQHF.

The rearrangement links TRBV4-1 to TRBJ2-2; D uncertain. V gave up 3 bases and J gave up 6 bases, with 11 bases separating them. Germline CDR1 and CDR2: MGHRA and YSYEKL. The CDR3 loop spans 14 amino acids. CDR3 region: CASSHPEVAGELFF. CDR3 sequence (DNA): TGCGCCAGCAGCCATCCTGAAGTCGCCGGGGAGCTGTTTTTT.

The CDR3 here is CASSEAWIGGFNQPQHF. The CDR3 nucleotides are TGTGCCAGCAGTGAAGCCTGGATAGGGGGTTTCAATCAGCCCCAGCATTTT. This chain connects TRBV6-1 to TRBJ1-5; tentative D call: TRBD1 (6 bases). V was pared by 0 bases and J by 3 bases, with 15 bases between. The CDR3 loop spans 17 amino acids. Germline values: CDR1 MNHNS, CDR2 SASEGT.

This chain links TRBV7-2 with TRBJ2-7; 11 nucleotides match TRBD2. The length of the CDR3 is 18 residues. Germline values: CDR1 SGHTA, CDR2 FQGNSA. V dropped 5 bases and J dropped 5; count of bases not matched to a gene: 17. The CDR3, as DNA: TGTGCCAGCAGCCCTTTGACTAGCGGGATACATTTTCTGAACGAGCAGTACTTC. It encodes CASSPLTSGIHFLNEQYF.

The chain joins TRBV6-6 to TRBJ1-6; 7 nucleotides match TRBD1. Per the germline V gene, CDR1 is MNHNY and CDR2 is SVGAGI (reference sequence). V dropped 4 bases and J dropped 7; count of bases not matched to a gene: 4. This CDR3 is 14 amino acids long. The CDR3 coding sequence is TGTGCCAGCAGTTTTAGGGGGCCCAATTCACCCCTCCACTTT. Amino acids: CASSFRGPNSPLHF.

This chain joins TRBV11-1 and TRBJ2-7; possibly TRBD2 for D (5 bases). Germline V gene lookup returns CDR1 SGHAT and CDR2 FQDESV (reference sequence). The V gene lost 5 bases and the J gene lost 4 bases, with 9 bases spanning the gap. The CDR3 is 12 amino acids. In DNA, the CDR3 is TGTGCCAGCAGCCGGGGAGCATACGAGCAGTACTTC. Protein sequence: CASSRGAYEQYF.

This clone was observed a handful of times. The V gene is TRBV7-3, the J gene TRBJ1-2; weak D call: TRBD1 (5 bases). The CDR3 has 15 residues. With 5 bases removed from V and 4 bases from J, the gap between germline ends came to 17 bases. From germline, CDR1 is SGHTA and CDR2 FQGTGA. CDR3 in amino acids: CASSPGPGDGYGYTF. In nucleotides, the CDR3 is TGTGCCAGCAGCCCGGGACCGGGAGACGGCTATGGCTACACCTTC.

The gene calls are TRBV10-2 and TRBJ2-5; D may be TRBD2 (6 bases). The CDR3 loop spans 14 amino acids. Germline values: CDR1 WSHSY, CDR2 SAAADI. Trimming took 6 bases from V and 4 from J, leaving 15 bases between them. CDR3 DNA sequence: TGCGCCAGCAGGGTGGAGGGTTCGAGAGAGACCCAGTACTTC. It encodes CASRVEGSRETQYF.

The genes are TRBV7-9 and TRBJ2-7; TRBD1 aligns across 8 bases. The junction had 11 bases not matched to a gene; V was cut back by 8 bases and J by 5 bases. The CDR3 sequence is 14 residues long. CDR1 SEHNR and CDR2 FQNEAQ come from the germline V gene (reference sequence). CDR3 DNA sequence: TGTGCCAGCGAACCGGACAGGGCTTTGGACGAGCAGTACTTC. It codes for CASEPDRALDEQYF.